The present T cell receptor beta chain was sequenced within a study of Ad26.COV2.S vaccination and SARS-CoV-2 variants. Across the study: Donor joined the COV1001 Ad26.COV2.S trial arm. By the intramuscular route, Ad26.COV2.S was given once, or twice 56 days apart.

The treatment denotes: approximately 18 received Ad26.COV2.S at low or high dose, single or two shots; 5 received placebo; per-sample allocation not given. Specimen acquisition occurred on day 63 following the initial vaccine or placebo injection. Of note for this clone: Its antigen is undetermined.

The data were produced by immunoSEQ multiplex PCR, yet TCRdb's version contains in-frame clones alone and is incomplete. Among 400,000 to 450,000 clones listed, roughly 90% were seen once. Study results and caveats: The breadth of spike-specific CD8+ and CD4+ T cell responses after vaccination was reportedly substantial. Placebo recipients showed lower spike-specific TCR breadth than vaccinees.

The sample in question was peripheral blood, obtained in a trial of Ad26.COV2.S vaccine versus placebo. The origin of this receptor is a person aged 18-65 years who received the Ad26.COV2.S COVID-19 vaccine or a placebo.

CDR3 region: CASRAGGLSNQPQHF. Here the CDR3 DNA reads TGTGCCAGTAGGGCAGGGGGCTTAAGCAATCAGCCCCAGCATTTT. The V gene is TRBV19, the J gene TRBJ1-5; TRBD1 matches at 8 bases. V lost 6 bases and J lost 1; bases outside the gene matches: 5. The CDR3 loop spans 15 amino acids. Germline values: CDR1 LNHDA, CDR2 SQIVND (reference sequence).